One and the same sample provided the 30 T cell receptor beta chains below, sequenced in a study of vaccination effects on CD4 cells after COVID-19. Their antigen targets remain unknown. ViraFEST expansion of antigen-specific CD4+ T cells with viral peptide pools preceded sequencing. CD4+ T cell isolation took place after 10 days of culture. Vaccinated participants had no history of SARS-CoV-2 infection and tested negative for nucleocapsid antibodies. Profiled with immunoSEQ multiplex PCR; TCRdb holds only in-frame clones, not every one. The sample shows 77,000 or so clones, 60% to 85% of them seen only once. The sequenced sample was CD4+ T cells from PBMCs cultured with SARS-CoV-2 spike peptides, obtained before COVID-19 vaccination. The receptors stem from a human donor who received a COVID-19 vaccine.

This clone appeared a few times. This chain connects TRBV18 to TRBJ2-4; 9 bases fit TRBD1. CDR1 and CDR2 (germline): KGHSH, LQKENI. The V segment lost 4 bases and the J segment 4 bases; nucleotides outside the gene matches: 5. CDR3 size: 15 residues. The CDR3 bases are TGTGCCAGCTCACGACTGACAGGGGGAAAAAACATTCAGTACTTC. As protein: CASSRLTGGKNIQYF. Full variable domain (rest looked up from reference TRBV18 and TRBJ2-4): NAGVMQNPRHLVRRRGQEARLRCSPMKGHSHVYWYRQLPEEGLKFMVYLQKENIIDESGMPKERFSAEFPKEGPSILRIQQVVRGDSAAYFCASSRLTGGKNIQYFGAGTRLSVL.

The CDR3 DNA follows: TGTGCCACCCACGCTCTGAGCCGGGCCAGGGGTAGTTCACCCCTCCACTTT. Its protein is CATHALSRARGSSPLHF. This chain uses TRBV6-4 with TRBJ1-6; possible D gene TRBD1, 6 bases. CDR1 is MRHNA and CDR2 is SNTAGT in the germline V gene. Trimming removed 10 bases from V and 9 bases from J, with 28 bases in between. CDR3 length: 17 residues.

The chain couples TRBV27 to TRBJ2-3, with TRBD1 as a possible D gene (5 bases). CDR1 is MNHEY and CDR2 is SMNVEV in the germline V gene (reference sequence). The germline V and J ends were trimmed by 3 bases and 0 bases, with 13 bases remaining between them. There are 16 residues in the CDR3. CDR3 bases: TGTGCCAGCAGTTTCTTGGGGCCGGAAAGCACAGATACGCAGTATTTT. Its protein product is CASSFLGPESTDTQYF.

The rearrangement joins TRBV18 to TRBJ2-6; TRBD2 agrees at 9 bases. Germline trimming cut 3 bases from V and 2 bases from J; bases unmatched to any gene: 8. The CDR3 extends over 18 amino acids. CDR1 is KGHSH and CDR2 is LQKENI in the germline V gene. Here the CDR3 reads CASSPQAGGPPGANVLTF. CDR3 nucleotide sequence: TGTGCCAGCTCACCCCAGGCGGGGGGGCCTCCTGGGGCCAACGTCCTGACTTTC. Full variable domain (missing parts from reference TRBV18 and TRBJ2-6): NAGVMQNPRHLVRRRGQEARLRCSPMKGHSHVYWYRQLPEEGLKFMVYLQKENIIDESGMPKERFSAEFPKEGPSILRIQQVVRGDSAAYFCASSPQAGGPPGANVLTFGAGSRLTVL.

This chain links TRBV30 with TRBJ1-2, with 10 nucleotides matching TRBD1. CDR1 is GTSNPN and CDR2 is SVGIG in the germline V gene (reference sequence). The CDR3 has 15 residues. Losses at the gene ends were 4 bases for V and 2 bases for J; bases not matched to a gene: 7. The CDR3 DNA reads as TGTGCCTGGACTCCGTGGGGACAGGGGAACTATGGCTACACCTTC. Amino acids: CAWTPWGQGNYGYTF.

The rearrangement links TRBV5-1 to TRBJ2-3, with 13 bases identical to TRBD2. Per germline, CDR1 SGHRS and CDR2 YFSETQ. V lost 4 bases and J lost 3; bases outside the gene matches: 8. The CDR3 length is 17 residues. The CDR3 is CASSPYTSGGGTDTQYF. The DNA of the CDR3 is TGCGCCAGCAGCCCGTACACTAGCGGGGGGGGTACAGATACGCAGTATTTT.

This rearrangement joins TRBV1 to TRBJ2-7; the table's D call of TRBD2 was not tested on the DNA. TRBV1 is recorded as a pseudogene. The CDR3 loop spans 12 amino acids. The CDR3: CTSSQDRSEQYV. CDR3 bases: TGCACCAGCAGCCAAGATAGATCCGAGCAGTACGTC.

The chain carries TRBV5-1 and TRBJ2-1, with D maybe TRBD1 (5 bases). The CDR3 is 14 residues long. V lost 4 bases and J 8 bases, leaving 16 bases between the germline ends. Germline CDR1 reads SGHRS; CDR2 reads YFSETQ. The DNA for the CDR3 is TGCGCCAGCAGCCAGGGTATAACAAGCCATGAGCAGTTCTTC. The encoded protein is CASSQGITSHEQFF.

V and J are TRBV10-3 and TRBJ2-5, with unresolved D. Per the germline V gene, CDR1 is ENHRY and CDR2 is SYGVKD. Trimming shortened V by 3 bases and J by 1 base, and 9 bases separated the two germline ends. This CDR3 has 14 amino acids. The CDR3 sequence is CAISDGSAQETQYF. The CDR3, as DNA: TGTGCCATCAGTGATGGCTCAGCCCAAGAGACCCAGTACTTC.

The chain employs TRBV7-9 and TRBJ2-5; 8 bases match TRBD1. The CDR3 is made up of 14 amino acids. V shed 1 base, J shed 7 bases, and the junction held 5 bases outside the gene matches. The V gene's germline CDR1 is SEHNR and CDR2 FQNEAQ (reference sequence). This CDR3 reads CASSLVRGTGTQYF. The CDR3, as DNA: TGTGCCAGCAGCTTAGTCCGGGGGACAGGGACCCAGTACTTC.

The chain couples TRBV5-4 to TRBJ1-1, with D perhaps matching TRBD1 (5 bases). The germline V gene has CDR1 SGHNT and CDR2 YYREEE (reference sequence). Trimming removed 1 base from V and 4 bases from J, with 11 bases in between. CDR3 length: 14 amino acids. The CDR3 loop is CASSLKVGGTEAFF. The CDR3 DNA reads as TGTGCCAGCAGCTTGAAGGTTGGGGGCACTGAAGCTTTCTTT.

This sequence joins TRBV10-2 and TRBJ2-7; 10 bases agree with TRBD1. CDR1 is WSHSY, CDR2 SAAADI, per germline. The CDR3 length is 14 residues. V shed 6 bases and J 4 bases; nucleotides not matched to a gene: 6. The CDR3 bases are TGCGCCAGCAGCGCCGGGACAGGGGAGTACGAGCAGTACGTC. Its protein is CASSAGTGEYEQYV.

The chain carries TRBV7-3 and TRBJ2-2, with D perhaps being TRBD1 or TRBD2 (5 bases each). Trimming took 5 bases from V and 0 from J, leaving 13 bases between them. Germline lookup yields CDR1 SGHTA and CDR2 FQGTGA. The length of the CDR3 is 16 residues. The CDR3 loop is CASSPRDGANTGELFF. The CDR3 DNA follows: TGTGCCAGCAGCCCCCGGGACGGCGCGAACACCGGGGAGCTGTTTTTT.

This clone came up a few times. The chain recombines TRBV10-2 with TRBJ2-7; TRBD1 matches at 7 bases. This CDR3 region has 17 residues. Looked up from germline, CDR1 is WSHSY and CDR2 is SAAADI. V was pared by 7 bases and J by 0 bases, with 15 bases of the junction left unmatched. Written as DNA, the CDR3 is TGCGCCAGCAAGGACAGGCGTCTTACCTTTTTCTCCTACGAGCAGTACGTC. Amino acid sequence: CASKDRRLTFFSYEQYV.

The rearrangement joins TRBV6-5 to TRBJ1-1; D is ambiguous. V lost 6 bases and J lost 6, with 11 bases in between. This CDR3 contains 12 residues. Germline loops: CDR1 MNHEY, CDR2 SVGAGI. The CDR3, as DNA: TGTGCCAGCAGAAGACTGTTAGCTGAAGCTTTCTTT. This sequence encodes CASRRLLAEAFF.

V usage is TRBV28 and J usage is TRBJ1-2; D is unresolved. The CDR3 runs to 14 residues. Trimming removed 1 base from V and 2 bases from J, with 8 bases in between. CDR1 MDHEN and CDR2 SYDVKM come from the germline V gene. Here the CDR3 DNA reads TGTGCCAGCAGTTTATTGCGCAAAAACTATGGCTACACCTTC. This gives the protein CASSLLRKNYGYTF.

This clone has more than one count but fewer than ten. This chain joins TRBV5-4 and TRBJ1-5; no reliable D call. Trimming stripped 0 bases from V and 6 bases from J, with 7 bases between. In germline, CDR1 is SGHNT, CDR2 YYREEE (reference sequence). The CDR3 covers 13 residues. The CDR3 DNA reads TGTGCCAGCAGCTTGGATGTGGGTCAGCCCCAGCATTTT. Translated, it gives CASSLDVGQPQHF.

CDR3 loop: CAWSITANNEQFF. CDR3 nucleotide sequence: TGTGCCTGGAGTATCACAGCCAACAATGAGCAGTTCTTC. The chain uses TRBV30 and TRBJ2-1; D not certain. Germline loops: CDR1 GTSNPN, CDR2 SVGIG (reference sequence). The CDR3 has 13 amino acids. The V end was cut by 2 bases, the J end by 5 bases, with 10 bases between.

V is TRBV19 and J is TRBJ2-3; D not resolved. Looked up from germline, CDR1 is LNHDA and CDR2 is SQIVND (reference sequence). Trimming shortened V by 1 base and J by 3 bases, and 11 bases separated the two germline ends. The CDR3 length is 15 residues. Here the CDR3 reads CASSIGVISTDTQYF. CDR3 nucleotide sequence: TGTGCCAGTAGTATAGGAGTAATAAGTACAGATACGCAGTATTTT.

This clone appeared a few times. CDR3 residues: CASSSARQGSDTGELFF. As DNA, the CDR3 is TGTGCCAGCAGCTCAGCCCGACAGGGAAGCGACACCGGGGAGCTGTTTTTT. This chain links TRBV7-7 with TRBJ2-2, with 7 bases fitting TRBD1. The CDR3 is made up of 17 amino acids. With V trimmed by 4 bases and J by 3 bases, 11 bases remained unmatched. Germline CDR1 and CDR2: SSHAT and FNYEAQ (reference sequence).

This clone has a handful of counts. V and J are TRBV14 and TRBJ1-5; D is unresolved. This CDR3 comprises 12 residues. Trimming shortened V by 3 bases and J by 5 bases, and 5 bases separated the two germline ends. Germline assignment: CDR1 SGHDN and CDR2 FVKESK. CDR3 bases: TGTGCCAGCAGCCATCGAGATCAGCCCCAGCATTTT. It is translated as CASSHRDQPQHF.

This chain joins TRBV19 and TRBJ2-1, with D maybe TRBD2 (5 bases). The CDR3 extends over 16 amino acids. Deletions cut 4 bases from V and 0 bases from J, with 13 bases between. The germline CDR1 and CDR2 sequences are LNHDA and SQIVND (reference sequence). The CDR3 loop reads CASSTLGGRSYNEQFF. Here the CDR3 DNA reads TGTGCCAGTAGTACCCTCGGCGGGCGCTCCTACAATGAGCAGTTCTTC.

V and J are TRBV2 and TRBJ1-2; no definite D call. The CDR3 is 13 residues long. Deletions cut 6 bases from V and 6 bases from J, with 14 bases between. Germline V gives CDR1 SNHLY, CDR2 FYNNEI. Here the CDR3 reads CASREQWGDGYTF. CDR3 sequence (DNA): TGTGCCAGCAGGGAACAGTGGGGAGATGGCTACACCTTC.

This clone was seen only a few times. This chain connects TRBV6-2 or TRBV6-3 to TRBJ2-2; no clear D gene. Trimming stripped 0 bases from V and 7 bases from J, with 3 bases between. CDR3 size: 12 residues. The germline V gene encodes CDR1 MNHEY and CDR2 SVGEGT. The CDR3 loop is CASSYSVGELFF. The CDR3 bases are TGTGCCAGCAGTTACTCCGTCGGGGAGCTGTTTTTT.

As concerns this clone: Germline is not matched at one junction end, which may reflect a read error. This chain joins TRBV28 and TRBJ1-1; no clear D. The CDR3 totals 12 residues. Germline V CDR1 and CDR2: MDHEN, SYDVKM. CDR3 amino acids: CASSLWSTEAFF. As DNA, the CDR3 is TGTGCCAGCAGTCTATGGAGCACTGAAGCTTTCTTT.

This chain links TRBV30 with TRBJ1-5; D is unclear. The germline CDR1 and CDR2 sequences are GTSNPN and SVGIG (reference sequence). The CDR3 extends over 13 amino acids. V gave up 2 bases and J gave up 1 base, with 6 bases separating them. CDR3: CAWSPDSNQPQHF. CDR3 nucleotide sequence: TGTGCCTGGAGTCCTGACAGCAATCAGCCCCAGCATTTT.

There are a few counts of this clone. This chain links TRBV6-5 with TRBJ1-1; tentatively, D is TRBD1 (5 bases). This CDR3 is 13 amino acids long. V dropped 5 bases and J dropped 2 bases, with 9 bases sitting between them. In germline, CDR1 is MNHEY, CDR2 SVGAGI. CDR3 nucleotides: TGTGCCAGCAGTCGACAGCAAAACACTGAAGCTTTCTTT. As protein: CASSRQQNTEAFF.

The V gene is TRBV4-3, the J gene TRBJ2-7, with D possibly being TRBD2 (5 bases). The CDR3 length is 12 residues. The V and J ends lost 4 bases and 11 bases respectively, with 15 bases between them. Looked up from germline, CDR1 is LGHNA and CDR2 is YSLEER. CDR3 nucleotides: TGCGCCAGCAGCCCCCTAGGGTCCGGGGAGTACGTC. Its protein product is CASSPLGSGEYV.

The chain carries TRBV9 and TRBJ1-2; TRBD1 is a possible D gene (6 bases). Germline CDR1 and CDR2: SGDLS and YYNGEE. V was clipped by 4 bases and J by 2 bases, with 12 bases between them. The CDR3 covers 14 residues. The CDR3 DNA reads TGTGCCAGCAGCCCCTCGACAGGAAACTATGGCTACACCTTC. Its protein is CASSPSTGNYGYTF.

CDR3 coding DNA: TGTGCCAGTATTCCGGGCTCCGCTTATGGCTACACCTTC. This codes for CASIPGSAYGYTF. The chain has TRBV19 and TRBJ1-2; D not resolved. V shed 7 bases and J shed 5 bases, with 14 bases lying between them. The CDR3 spans 13 residues. Germline V gene sequence: CDR1 LNHDA, CDR2 SQIVND (reference sequence).